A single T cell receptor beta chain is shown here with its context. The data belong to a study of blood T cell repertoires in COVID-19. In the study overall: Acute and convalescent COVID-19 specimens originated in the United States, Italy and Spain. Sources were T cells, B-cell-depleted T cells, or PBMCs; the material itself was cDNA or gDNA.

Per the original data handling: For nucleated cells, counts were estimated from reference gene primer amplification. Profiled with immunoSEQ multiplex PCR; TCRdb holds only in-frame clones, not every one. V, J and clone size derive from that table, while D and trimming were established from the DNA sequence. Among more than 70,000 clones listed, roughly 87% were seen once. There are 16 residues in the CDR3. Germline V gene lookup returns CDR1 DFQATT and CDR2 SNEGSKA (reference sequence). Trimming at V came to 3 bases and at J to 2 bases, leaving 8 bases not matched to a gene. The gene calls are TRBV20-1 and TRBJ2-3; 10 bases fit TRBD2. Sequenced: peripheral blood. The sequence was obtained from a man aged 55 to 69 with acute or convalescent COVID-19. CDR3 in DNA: TGCAGTGCTAGTCCTTTTACTAGCGGGGTCACAGATACGCAGTATTTT. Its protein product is CSASPFTSGVTDTQYF.